This T cell receptor beta chain was obtained from a study of shared clonotypes between healthy human individuals. Study findings and constraints: Although depth was large, rarefaction showed that sequencing of the sorted subsets was incomplete. Read depth was anticipated to influence clonotype sharing among donors. Four donors showed sharing of roughly 5% of naive CD4 clonotypes.

Per the original methods: Junction-only immunoSEQ data arrived without quality scores, meaning filtering differed. Repertoires were generated with immunoSEQ multiplex PCR, while TCRdb's copy carries only in-frame clones and drops some. V and J calls and clone size are copied from that table; D and trimming were computed from the DNA. The table lists fewer than 200,000 clones, around 63% of them singletons, with about 10% in the top ten. To note about this clone: What it binds is not known.

The CDR3 contains 12 residues. Germline V gives CDR1 SNHLY, CDR2 FYNNEI. Trimming took off 10 bases at V and 6 bases at J, with 16 bases between the two ends. The material sequenced was memory CD4+ T cells sorted from blood. Noted subset: CD45RA-negative fraction. The source of this sequence is a man in his thirties or forties in good health. J is TRBJ2-7 and V is TRBV2; maybe TRBD2 (6 bases). DNA for the CDR3: TGTGCCACCTTTGGGGACTCCGCCGAGCAGTACTTC. This encodes CATFGDSAEQYF. Full variable domain (rest looked up from reference TRBV2 and TRBJ2-7): EPEVTQTPSHQVTQMGQEVILRCVPISNHLYFYWYRQILGQKVEFLVSFYNNEISEKSEIFDDQFSVERPDGSNFTLKIRSTKLEDSAMYFCATFGDSAEQYFGPGTRLTVT.